Presented here are 23 T cell receptor beta chains from one specimen sequenced in a study of human T cells and chemical hapten exposure. Unfractionated whole blood yielded the extracted total RNA. TCRdb re-called the 5' RACE reads with MiXCR, one entry per CDR3 protein. Here the sample spans about 81,000 distinct CDR3 sequences, roughly 7.7% being singletons. These receptors all come from a male donor in good health.

The CDR3 bases are TGTGCCAGCAGCCGACCGGGCAGGGGTGAGCGTGAGCAGTTCTTC. Protein sequence: CASSRPGRGEREQFF. V usage is TRBV14 and J usage is TRBJ2-1, with D maybe TRBD1 (6 bases). V was cut by 4 bases and J by 9 bases, with 19 bases left in between. CDR3 length equals 15 residues. The V gene's germline CDR1 is SGHDN and CDR2 FVKESK.

This clonotype has a count of ten or more. The CDR3: CSVDVDGAGGIGYGYTF. CDR3 coding DNA: TGCAGCGTTGATGTAGACGGAGCCGGGGGGATCGGTTATGGCTACACCTTC. The chain combines TRBV29-1 with TRBJ1-2; D perhaps matches TRBD1 (5 bases). Trimming cost V 3 bases and J 5 bases, with 25 bases left between them. The length of the CDR3 is 17 residues. Germline CDR1 and CDR2: SQVTM and ANQGSEA.

The J gene is TRBJ1-2, the V gene TRBV29-1; tentatively, D is TRBD1 (5 bases). There are 13 residues in the CDR3. With 0 bases removed from V and 8 bases from J, the gap between germline ends came to 13 bases. Germline V gene data show CDR1 as SQVTM and CDR2 as ANQGSEA. The CDR3 loop is CSVEDVGGKGYTF. CDR3 in DNA: TGCAGCGTTGAAGATGTTGGGGGGAAGGGCTACACCTTC.

At least ten counts were recorded for this clonotype. The genes are TRBV7-8 and TRBJ1-1, with D hard to call. CDR1 is SGHVS and CDR2 is FQNEAQ in the germline V gene. CDR3 length: 13 residues. V dropped 5 bases and J dropped 4 bases, with 11 bases sitting between them. The CDR3 DNA reads TGTGCCAGCAGCCCCGGGTCATTCACTGAAGCTTTCTTT. Translation gives CASSPGSFTEAFF. The full variable domain, in which reference TRBV7-8 and TRBJ1-1 provide the parts outside the CDR3, is GAGVSQSPRYKVAKRGQDVALRCDPISGHVSLFWYQQALGQGPEFLTYFQNEAQLDKSGLPSDRFFAERPEGSVSTLKIQRTQQEDSAVYLCASSPGSFTEAFFGQGTRLTVV.

Only a few counts were recorded for this clonotype. The chain is built from TRBV30 and TRBJ1-5; D remains unclear. This CDR3 is built from 13 residues. Trimming cost V 0 bases and J 5 bases, with 8 bases left between them. Per the germline V gene, CDR1 is GTSNPN and CDR2 is SVGIG (reference sequence). The chain's CDR3 is CAWSVKEDQPQHF. As DNA, the CDR3 is TGTGCCTGGAGTGTAAAGGAGGATCAGCCCCAGCATTTT.

The chain employs TRBV6-5 and TRBJ2-7; D may be TRBD1 or TRBD2 (5 bases each). CDR1 is MNHEY and CDR2 is SVGAGI in the germline V gene. The CDR3 loop spans 15 amino acids. V lost 0 bases and J lost 2, with 11 bases in between. The CDR3 region has the DNA TGTGCCAGCAGTTACTCGGGGACCCTTACCTACGAGCAGTACTTC. As protein: CASSYSGTLTYEQYF.

A few counts support this clonotype. The chain employs TRBV19 and TRBJ2-6; D remains unclear. Germline-derived CDR1 and CDR2 are LNHDA and SQIVND (reference sequence). V lost 5 bases, J lost 3 bases, and 11 bases lay in between. The CDR3 runs 15 residues. CDR3 residues: CASSPLVGGANVLTF. The CDR3 DNA is TGTGCCAGTAGTCCCCTAGTAGGTGGGGCCAACGTCCTGACTTTC.

This clonotype was detected ten times or more. The V gene is TRBV4-2, the J gene TRBJ2-5; 9 nucleotides align to TRBD2. The CDR3 is 15 residues long. Germline CDR1 and CDR2: LGHNA and YNFKEQ. The ends lost 1 base at V and 2 bases at J; junction bases unmatched: 2. The CDR3 loop reads CASSQGLAGQETQYF. The DNA of the CDR3 is TGTGCCAGCAGCCAAGGCCTAGCGGGACAAGAGACCCAGTACTTC.

This clonotype was counted many times. V gene TRBV19 combines with J gene TRBJ2-2; 8 bases are a match to TRBD1. CDR1 is LNHDA, CDR2 SQIVND, per germline (reference sequence). With V trimmed by 6 bases and J by 5 bases, 2 bases remained unmatched. There are 13 residues in the CDR3. The CDR3 protein is CASRDRVTGELFF. The CDR3 nucleotides read TGTGCCAGTAGGGACAGGGTAACCGGGGAGCTGTTTTTT.

The rearrangement links TRBV18 to TRBJ1-5; D is perhaps TRBD1 (5 bases). Trimming cost V 2 bases and J 5 bases, with 13 bases left between them. Germline V gene sequence: CDR1 KGHSH, CDR2 LQKENI. The CDR3 sequence is 15 residues long. The CDR3 loop is CASSPRAGSHQPQHF. The CDR3 coding sequence is TGTGCCAGCTCACCAAGGGCAGGGAGCCATCAGCCCCAGCATTTT.

This clonotype was seen a handful of times. The gene calls are TRBV27 and TRBJ2-5, with no clear D. CDR3 length: 13 residues. CDR1 is MNHEY and CDR2 is SMNVEV in the germline V gene (reference sequence). Trimming removed 3 bases at V and 5 bases at J, with 10 bases between. CDR3 loop: CASSFRGGETQYF. In nucleotides, the CDR3 is TGTGCCAGCAGTTTCCGAGGTGGGGAGACCCAGTACTTC.

In nucleotides, the CDR3 is TGTGCCAGCAGTCGGACAGGGGCAGATACGCAGTATTTT. Its translation: CASSRTGADTQYF. The chain has TRBV11-2 and TRBJ2-3, with 9 bases matching TRBD1. J gave up 4 bases and V 6 bases, and 2 bases lay outside the gene matches. CDR1 and CDR2 from the germline V gene are SGHAT and FQNNGV. This CDR3 has 13 residues. The complete variable domain, with remaining parts taken from reference TRBV11-2 and TRBJ2-3, reads EAGVAQSPRYKIIEKRQSVAFWCNPISGHATLYWYQQILGQGPKLLIQFQNNGVVDDSQLPKDRFSAERLKGVDSTLKIQPAKLEDSAVYLCASSRTGADTQYFGPGTRLTVL.

This clonotype was observed many times. The rearrangement links TRBV30 to TRBJ2-3; D is undetermined. The CDR3 has 14 amino acids. The ends were cut back, 4 bases at V and 0 bases at J, with 11 bases in the middle. The germline V gene encodes CDR1 GTSNPN and CDR2 SVGIG (reference sequence). The CDR3 nucleotides are TGTGCCTGGATGACGTCCTCTAGCACAGATACGCAGTATTTT. It specifies CAWMTSSSTDTQYF.

This clonotype was counted only a few times. The chain is built from TRBV6-5 and TRBJ1-2, with D perhaps matching TRBD1 (5 bases). Germline-derived CDR1 and CDR2 are MNHEY and SVGAGI. With 5 bases removed from V and 3 bases from J, the gap between germline ends came to 10 bases. CDR3 length: 13 residues. CDR3 in amino acids: CASSADRYYGYTF. The CDR3 coding sequence is TGTGCCAGCAGTGCAGACAGATACTATGGCTACACCTTC.

This clonotype was seen a handful of times. The chain employs TRBV12-3 or TRBV12-4 and TRBJ2-1; the D gene is possibly TRBD1 (5 bases). The V gene lost 5 bases and the J gene lost 7 bases, with 12 bases spanning the gap. This CDR3 is built from 13 residues. In DNA form, the CDR3 reads TGTGCCAGCAGTCCCCTGCAGGGTAATGAGCAGTTCTTC. The encoded protein is CASSPLQGNEQFF.

This clonotype occurred a few times. The chain combines TRBV27 with TRBJ2-1, with 8 positions matching TRBD2. The germline V gene encodes CDR1 MNHEY and CDR2 SMNVEV (reference sequence). The trim removed 6 bases at V and 2 bases at J, leaving 3 bases unmatched. There are 14 residues in the CDR3. The CDR3 loop reads CASRAGGPYNEQFF. CDR3 nucleotide sequence: TGTGCCAGCAGGGCGGGGGGCCCCTACAATGAGCAGTTCTTC.

This clonotype was found many times. The rearrangement joins TRBV7-7 to TRBJ2-5, with TRBD2 identical over 7 bases. Looked up from germline, CDR1 is SSHAT and CDR2 is FNYEAQ (reference sequence). The CDR3 is made up of 15 amino acids. Germline trimming cut 1 base from V and 2 bases from J; bases unmatched to any gene: 4. This chain's CDR3 is CASSLGWTRQETQYF. The CDR3 nucleotides are TGTGCCAGCAGCTTAGGATGGACTAGACAAGAGACCCAGTACTTC.

By share, this clonotype counts as medium-sized. V and J are TRBV5-1 and TRBJ2-5; D remains ambiguous. The CDR3 totals 11 residues. Germline V gene data show CDR1 as SGHRS and CDR2 as YFSETQ. Trimming stripped 3 bases from V and 1 base from J, with 1 base between. CDR3 sequence reads: CASSSQETQYF. Here the CDR3 DNA reads TGCGCCAGCAGCTCCCAAGAGACCCAGTACTTC.

The V and J genes are TRBV14 and TRBJ1-1, with unresolved D. The CDR3 is made up of 13 amino acids. Trimming took off 4 bases at V and 7 bases at J, with 13 bases between the two ends. Germline loops: CDR1 SGHDN, CDR2 FVKESK. The CDR3 reads CASSLAPIGEAFF. CDR3 DNA: TGTGCCAGCAGCCTTGCCCCAATCGGTGAAGCTTTCTTT.

This clonotype showed up many times. The CDR3 protein is CSVGATNRAEAFF. CDR3 nucleotide sequence: TGCAGCGTTGGGGCAACAAACAGGGCAGAAGCTTTCTTT. V usage is TRBV29-1 and J usage is TRBJ1-1; possible D gene TRBD1, 6 bases. This CDR3 region has 13 residues. The ends were cut back, 4 bases at V and 8 bases at J, with 17 bases in the middle. Germline CDR1 SQVTM, CDR2 ANQGSEA.

The sample holds a few counts of this clonotype. V gene TRBV7-2 combines with J gene TRBJ2-5; D not resolved. V shed 5 bases and J shed 2 bases, with 12 bases lying between them. Germline-derived CDR1 and CDR2 are SGHTA and FQGNSA. This CDR3 is 14 amino acids long. CDR3: CASSARKEQETQYF. The CDR3 DNA sequence: TGTGCCAGCAGCGCCCGAAAGGAGCAAGAGACCCAGTACTTC.

This clonotype was recorded at least ten times. V is TRBV20-1 and J is TRBJ2-3, with D possibly TRBD2 on 5 matching bases. CDR3 length: 15 residues. In germline, CDR1 is DFQATT, CDR2 SNEGSKA (reference sequence). V was shortened by 0 bases and J by 2 bases, with 12 bases between the two germline ends. This CDR3 is CSARDLVGDTDTQYF. The CDR3, as DNA: TGCAGTGCTAGAGATCTAGTCGGGGACACAGATACGCAGTATTTT.

In this sample, this clonotype turned up a few times. The CDR3 loop is CASSPRQGPDQPQHF. CDR3 DNA sequence: TGTGCCAGCTCACCGCGACAGGGCCCTGATCAGCCCCAGCATTTT. The rearrangement links TRBV18 to TRBJ1-5; TRBD1 matches 7 bases. The CDR3 is made up of 15 amino acids. Germline lookup yields CDR1 KGHSH and CDR2 LQKENI. V lost 3 bases and J lost 5; bases outside the gene matches: 7.